This T cell receptor beta chain was identified in a study of cytomegalovirus exposure and HLA in healthy donors. Assay used: immunoSEQ multiplex PCR; TCRdb lists only in-frame clones, some missing. The table lists 55,000 to 75,000 clones, about 92% of them singletons. General study points: The study designated roughly 160 TCR beta chains cytomegalovirus-associated. In vitro confirmation showed a few CMV-associated chains to be CMV antigen specific.

A remark on this clone: Its antigen is not known.

The donors belonged to the approximately 120-subject validation cohort, separate from the roughly 650-subject first cohort. Material for sequencing was PBMCs. This clonotype was sampled from a young man in good health and CMV-seropositive.

The CDR3 bases are TGTGCCAGTAGTGCCGATTACAGCTCCTACGAGCAGTACTTC. Protein sequence: CASSADYSSYEQYF. The J gene is TRBJ2-7, the V gene TRBV19, with D uncertain. Germline values: CDR1 LNHDA, CDR2 SQIVND (reference sequence). V lost 5 bases to trimming and J lost 0 bases, with 11 bases between them. The length of the CDR3 is 14 residues.